This T cell receptor (beta chain) derives from a study of T cell responses to AZD1222 COVID-19 vaccine. Study findings and constraints: Nearly half of spike-specific TCRs reportedly go after variant regions that carry no mutations. Sampling captured repertoires only after the peak T cell response. The study found vaccine-associated CD4 TCRs spanning spike, dominant at 160-218 and 743-854. It should be noted that donors were predominantly white British and more often female, and clonal diversity was possibly underestimated.

Of note for this clone: The target antigen is unknown.

Sequencing used immunoSEQ multiplex PCR; TCRdb keeps in-frame clones, though not all of them. The table shows 75,000 to 90,000 clones, with under 90% occurring only once. The source was peripheral blood, collected on day 0 of AZD1222 vaccination. The receptor's source is an adult in good health.

The CDR3 region is CASRQTGRGEQFF. The CDR3, as DNA: TGTGCCAGCAGGCAGACAGGGAGGGGTGAGCAGTTCTTC. The genes are TRBV6-5 and TRBJ2-1; D is tentatively TRBD1 or TRBD2 (7 bases each). Germline CDR1 MNHEY, CDR2 SVGAGI. The CDR3 runs 13 residues. The germline V and J ends were trimmed by 6 bases and 9 bases, with 15 bases remaining between them.